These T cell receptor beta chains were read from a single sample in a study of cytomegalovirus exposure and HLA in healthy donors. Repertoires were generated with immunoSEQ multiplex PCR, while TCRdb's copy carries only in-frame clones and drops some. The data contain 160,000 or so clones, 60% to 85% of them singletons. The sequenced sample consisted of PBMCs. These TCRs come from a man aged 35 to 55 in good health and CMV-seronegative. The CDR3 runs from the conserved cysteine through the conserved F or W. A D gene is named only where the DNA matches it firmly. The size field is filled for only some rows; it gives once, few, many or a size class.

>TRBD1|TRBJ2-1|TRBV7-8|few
CASSFRDRGGQEQFF
TGTGCCAGCAGTTTCCGGGACAGGGGGGGCCAAGAGCAGTTCTTC
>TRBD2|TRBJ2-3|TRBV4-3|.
CASSQRGFRGATDTQYF
TGCGCCAGCAGCCAGCGGGGGTTCCGGGGAGCCACAGATACGCAGTATTTT
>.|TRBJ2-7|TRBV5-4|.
CASTARGEGHYYEQYF
TGTGCCAGCACCGCGAGGGGGGAGGGCCATTACTACGAGCAGTACTTC
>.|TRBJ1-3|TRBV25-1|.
CASSETRPSGNTIYF
TGTGCCAGCAGTGAAACGAGGCCGTCTGGAAACACCATATATTTT
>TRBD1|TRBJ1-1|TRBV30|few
CAWSLLQGVRTEAFF
TGTGCCTGGAGTCTACTTCAGGGGGTTAGAACTGAAGCTTTCTTT
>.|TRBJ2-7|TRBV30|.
CAWAGNGYEQYF
TGTGCCTGGGCAGGGAACGGGTACGAGCAGTACTTC
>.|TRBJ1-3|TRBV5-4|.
CASSVRGGVAGNTIYF
TGTGCCAGCAGCGTCCGGGGGGGGGTCGCTGGAAACACCATATATTTT
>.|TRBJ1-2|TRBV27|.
CASSLSGDYYGYTF
TGTGCCAGCAGTTTATCGGGTGACTACTATGGCTACACCTTC
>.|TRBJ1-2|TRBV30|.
CAWRTQGSNYGYTF
TGTGCCTGGAGAACACAGGGAAGTAACTATGGCTACACCTTC
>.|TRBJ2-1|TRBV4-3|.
CASSQGGGGFLDEQFF
TGCGCCAGCAGCCAAGGGGGTGGGGGCTTTTTAGATGAGCAGTTCTTC
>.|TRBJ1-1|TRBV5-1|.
CASSLRVKGTEAFF
TGCGCCAGCAGCCTCAGGGTTAAGGGGACTGAAGCTTTCTTT
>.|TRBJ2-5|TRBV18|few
CASAARGSETQYF
TGTGCCAGCGCGGCCAGGGGTTCAGAGACCCAGTACTTC
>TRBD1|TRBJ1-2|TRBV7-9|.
CASSLADRGLYGYTF
TGTGCCAGCAGCCTCGCCGACAGGGGGCTCTATGGCTACACCTTC
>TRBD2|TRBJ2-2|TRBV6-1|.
CAGEGGLAIGGELFF
TGTGCCGGCGAAGGGGGACTAGCGATTGGCGGGGAGCTGTTTTTT
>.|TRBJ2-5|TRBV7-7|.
CASSFGYQETQYF
TGTGCCAGCAGCTTCGGGTACCAAGAGACCCAGTACTTC
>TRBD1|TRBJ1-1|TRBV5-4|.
CASSSTGDTEAFF
TGTGCCAGCAGCTCAACAGGGGACACTGAAGCTTTCTTT
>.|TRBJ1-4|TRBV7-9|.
CASSLGPGPWEKLFF
TGTGCCAGCAGCTTAGGACCAGGGCCGTGGGAAAAACTGTTTTTT
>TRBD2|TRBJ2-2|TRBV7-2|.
CASSAQGGGGTGELFF
TGTGCCAGCAGCGCCCAGGGCGGGGGTGGAACCGGGGAGCTGTTTTTT
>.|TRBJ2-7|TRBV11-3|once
CASTYSTGIIYEQYF
TGTGCCAGCACCTACTCCACCGGGATCATCTACGAGCAGTACTTC
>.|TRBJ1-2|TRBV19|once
CASSMGRAANYGYTF
TGTGCCAGTAGTATGGGCAGGGCGGCTAACTATGGCTACACCTTC
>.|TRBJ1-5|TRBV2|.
CASSEFAETQPQHF
TGTGCCAGCAGTGAATTTGCGGAAACTCAGCCCCAGCATTTT
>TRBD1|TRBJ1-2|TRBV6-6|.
CASSRDRLNYGYTF
TGTGCCAGCAGTCGGGACAGGCTTAACTATGGCTACACCTTC
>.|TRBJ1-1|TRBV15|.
CATSRDQGRAFF
TGTGCCACCAGCAGAGATCAGGGCCGAGCTTTCTTT
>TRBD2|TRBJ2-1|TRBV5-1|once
CASSLGGLAYNEQFF
TGCGCCAGCAGCCTGGGGGGACTAGCGTACAATGAGCAGTTCTTC
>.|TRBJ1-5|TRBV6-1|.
CATNHGGRGQPQHF
TGTGCCACCAACCATGGGGGGAGGGGACAGCCCCAGCATTTT
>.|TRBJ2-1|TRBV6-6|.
CASLRGGPGNEQFF
TGTGCCAGCTTAAGGGGCGGCCCAGGCAATGAGCAGTTCTTC
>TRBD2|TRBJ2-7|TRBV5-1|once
CASSLLGRGYEQYF
TGCGCCAGCAGCTTGTTGGGGAGGGGCTACGAGCAGTACTTC
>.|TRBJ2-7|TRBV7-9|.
CASSVRDRAYEQYF
TGTGCCAGCAGCGTGCGGGACAGAGCCTACGAGCAGTACTTC
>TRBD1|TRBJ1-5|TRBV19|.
CASSKGQGSHQPQHF
TGTGCCAGTAGTAAGGGACAGGGATCTCATCAGCCCCAGCATTTT
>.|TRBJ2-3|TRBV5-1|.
CASSLGGTDSTDTQYF
TGCGCCAGCAGCTTGGGGGGCACAGACTCCACAGATACGCAGTATTTT
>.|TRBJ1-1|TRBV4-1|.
CASSLWGQGDNTEAFF
TGCGCCAGCAGCCTCTGGGGGCAGGGCGATAACACTGAAGCTTTCTTT
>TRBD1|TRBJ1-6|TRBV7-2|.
CASSKQGALGNSPLHF
TGTGCCAGCAGCAAACAGGGGGCGCTCGGTAATTCACCCCTCCACTTT
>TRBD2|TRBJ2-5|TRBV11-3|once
CASSSSGTSGGQETQYF
TGTGCCAGCAGCTCATCCGGGACTAGCGGGGGCCAAGAGACCCAGTACTTC
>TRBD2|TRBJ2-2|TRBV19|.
CASSMLGGATGELFF
TGTGCCAGTAGTATGCTCGGGGGGGCCACCGGGGAGCTGTTTTTT
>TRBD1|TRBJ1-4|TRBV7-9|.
CASSLASGTGSEKLFF
TGTGCCAGCAGCTTAGCTTCCGGGACAGGGTCTGAAAAACTGTTTTTT
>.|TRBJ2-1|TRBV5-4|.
CASSASSAREQFF
TGTGCCAGCAGCGCGTCTAGCGCGAGGGAGCAGTTCTTC
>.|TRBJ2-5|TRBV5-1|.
CASSWAAGSSQETQYF
TGCGCCAGCAGCTGGGCCGCAGGGTCCTCCCAAGAGACCCAGTACTTC
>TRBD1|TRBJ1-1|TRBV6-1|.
CASSDRGHTEAFF
TGTGCCAGCAGTGACAGGGGGCACACTGAAGCTTTCTTT
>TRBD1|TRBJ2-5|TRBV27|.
CASSFGLTGGSETQYF
TGTGCCAGCAGTTTCGGACTTACAGGGGGCTCGGAGACCCAGTACTTC
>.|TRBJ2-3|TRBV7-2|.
CASSPRTGPDTQYF
TGTGCCAGCAGCCCAAGAACAGGGCCGGATACGCAGTATTTT
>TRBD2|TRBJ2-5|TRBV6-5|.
CASRGTSDETQYF
TGTGCCAGCAGGGGGACTAGCGACGAGACCCAGTACTTC
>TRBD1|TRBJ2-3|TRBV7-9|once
CASSSRTGGGTQYF
TGTGCCAGCAGCTCGAGGACAGGGGGTGGTACGCAGTATTTT
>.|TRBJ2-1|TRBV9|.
CASSEGDYNEQFF
TGTGCCAGCAGCGAGGGGGACTACAATGAGCAGTTCTTC
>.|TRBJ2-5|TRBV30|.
CAWSKGVAETQYF
TGTGCCTGGAGTAAGGGAGTAGCAGAGACCCAGTACTTC
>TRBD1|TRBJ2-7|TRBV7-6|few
CASRTPRGSPDF
TGTGCCAGCAGGACGCCCAGGGGGTCCCCGGACTTC
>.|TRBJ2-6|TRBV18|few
CASSRQGGLLSGANVLTF
TGTGCCAGCTCACGACAGGGAGGTCTTCTATCTGGGGCCAACGTCCTGACTTTC
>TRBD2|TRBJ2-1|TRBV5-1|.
CASDSGGAANEQFF
TGCGCCAGCGATAGCGGGGGGGCGGCCAATGAGCAGTTCTTC
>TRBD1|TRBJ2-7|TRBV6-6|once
CASSYSFPGTGREQYF
TGTGCCAGCAGTTACTCTTTTCCGGGGACAGGGAGGGAGCAGTACTTC
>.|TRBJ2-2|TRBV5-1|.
CASSFGGLGSGELFF
TGCGCCAGCAGCTTCGGGGGGCTTGGTTCCGGGGAGCTGTTTTTT
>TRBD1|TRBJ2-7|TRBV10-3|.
CAISESEDRGREQYF
TGTGCCATCAGTGAGTCAGAGGACAGGGGGCGCGAGCAGTACTTC